This TCR beta chain is drawn from a study of blood T cell repertoires in COVID-19. Whole-study context: Both acute and convalescent COVID-19 samples were obtained from the United States, Italy and Spain. From T cells, B-cell-depleted T cells, or PBMCs came the material, which was cDNA or gDNA.

The V gene end was trimmed by 3 bases and the J gene end by 2 bases; junction bases not matched to a gene: 4. This CDR3 region has 16 residues. Per the germline V gene, CDR1 is SEHNR and CDR2 is FQNEAQ (reference sequence). Methods used by the authors: Amplification of reference gene primers was used by the study to estimate nucleated cell counts. Profiled with immunoSEQ multiplex PCR; TCRdb holds only in-frame clones, not every one. The DNA gave D and trimming, while V, J and clone size come from that table. The sample has about 68,000 clones, 80% to 90% seen once. The receptor was derived from a man aged 45-65 years with acute or convalescent COVID-19. This sequence joins TRBV7-9 and TRBJ2-6, with 7 bases that match TRBD1. Sequencing was carried out using peripheral blood. The CDR3: CASSFPTGAGANVLTF. CDR3 coding DNA: TGTGCCAGCAGCTTTCCAACAGGGGCTGGGGCCAACGTCCTGACTTTC.